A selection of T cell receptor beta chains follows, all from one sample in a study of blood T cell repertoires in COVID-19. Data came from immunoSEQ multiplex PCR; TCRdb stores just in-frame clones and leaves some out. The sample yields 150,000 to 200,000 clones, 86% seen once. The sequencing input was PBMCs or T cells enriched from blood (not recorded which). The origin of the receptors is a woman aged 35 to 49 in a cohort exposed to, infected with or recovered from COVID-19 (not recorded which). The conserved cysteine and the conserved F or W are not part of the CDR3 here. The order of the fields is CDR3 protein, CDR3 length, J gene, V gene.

CDR3: ATSEHRGRGFKETQY
length: 15
J: TRBJ2-5
V: TRBV24-1

CDR3: ASSDTLAGVTDEQF
length: 14
J: TRBJ2-1
V: TRBV2

CDR3: ASSSSDRPNQPQH
length: 13
J: TRBJ1-5
V: TRBV13

CDR3: ASSLPNNEKLF
length: 11
J: TRBJ1-4
V: TRBV28

CDR3: ASSNLSGGRGQPQH
length: 14
J: TRBJ1-5
V: TRBV19

CDR3: ASSSQGLSTEAF
length: 12
J: TRBJ1-1
V: TRBV28

CDR3: ASSFGTGDYEQY
length: 12
J: TRBJ2-7
V: TRBV11-3

CDR3: ASSEAGEGETQY
length: 12
J: TRBJ2-5
V: TRBV6-1

CDR3: ASYPSRGRTRDYGYT
length: 15
J: TRBJ1-2
V: TRBV14

CDR3: ASSFQTGIGELF
length: 12
J: TRBJ2-2
V: TRBV7-9

CDR3: ASSSTGHTQY
length: 10
J: TRBJ2-3
V: TRBV5-8

CDR3: ASSPRVAGYYEQY
length: 13
J: TRBJ2-7
V: TRBV7-2

CDR3: ASKESAQWNTEAF
length: 13
J: TRBJ1-1
V: TRBV19

CDR3: ASRVGAYNEQF
length: 11
J: TRBJ2-1
V: TRBV7-8